The 21 T cell receptor beta chains below come from one sample, sequenced in a study of blood T cell repertoires in COVID-19. This table comes from immunoSEQ multiplex PCR, and its TCRdb copy is limited to in-frame clones, with some not included. Among about 150,000 clones listed, about 80% were seen once. The material sequenced was peripheral blood. The origin of the receptors is a woman aged 55-69 years with acute or convalescent COVID-19.

This chain links TRBV6-6 with TRBJ2-7; unclear D gene. V was pared by 4 bases and J by 1 base, with 8 bases between. CDR1 is MNHNY and CDR2 is SVGAGI in the germline V gene (reference sequence). This CDR3 comprises 13 residues. This chain's CDR3 is CASSLAGSYEQYV. The DNA for the CDR3 is TGTGCCAGCAGTTTGGCAGGTTCCTACGAGCAGTACGTC.

The chain has TRBV2 and TRBJ1-2, with 10 positions matching TRBD1. Trimming at V came to 0 bases and at J to 7 bases, leaving 8 bases not matched to a gene. The germline V gene encodes CDR1 SNHLY and CDR2 FYNNEI. The CDR3 has 16 residues. The CDR3 bases are TGTGCCAGCAGTGAAGCACCCGGGACAGGGGTTTTTGGCTACACCTTC. Its translation: CASSEAPGTGVFGYTF. The complete variable domain, with remaining parts taken from reference TRBV2 and TRBJ1-2, reads EPEVTQTPSHQVTQMGQEVILRCVPISNHLYFYWYRQILGQKVEFLVSFYNNEISEKSEIFDDQFSVERPDGSNFTLKIRSTKLEDSAMYFCASSEAPGTGVFGYTFGSGTRLTVV.

The chain is built from TRBV18 and TRBJ2-5; 9 bases align to TRBD1. Germline CDR1 KGHSH, CDR2 LQKENI. The CDR3 spans 16 residues. Trimming removed 4 bases from V and 5 bases from J; junction bases left unmatched: 11. CDR3 in amino acids: CASSREGQGIGETQYF. Here the CDR3 DNA reads TGTGCCAGCTCACGTGAAGGACAGGGGATTGGGGAGACCCAGTACTTC.

The V and J genes are TRBV5-1 and TRBJ2-7, with 8 bases aligning to TRBD1. Germline assignment: CDR1 SGHRS and CDR2 YFSETQ. The CDR3 runs 15 residues. J gave up 0 bases and V 7 bases, and 9 bases lay outside the gene matches. This chain's CDR3 is CASRETGTGSYEQYF. The CDR3 coding sequence is TGCGCCAGCCGCGAAACCGGGACAGGCTCCTACGAGCAGTACTTC.

This chain joins TRBV28 and TRBJ2-1, with D maybe TRBD1 (6 bases). The CDR3 is 14 residues long. CDR1 and CDR2 (germline): MDHEN, SYDVKM. Trimming cost V 6 bases and J 1 base, with 10 bases left between them. The CDR3 sequence: CASRAGASYNEQFF. As DNA, the CDR3 is TGTGCCAGCAGAGCAGGGGCTTCCTACAATGAGCAGTTCTTC.

The chain couples TRBV10-1 to TRBJ2-3; 8 nucleotides agree with TRBD2. The CDR3 length is 15 residues. CDR1 WNHNN and CDR2 SYGVQD come from the germline V gene (reference sequence). V was clipped by 0 bases and J by 6 bases; unmatched bases: 5. DNA of the CDR3: TGCGCCAGCAGTGAGTCTCGGGGGGGTTTGGATACGCAGTATTTT. Translated, it gives CASSESRGGLDTQYF.

The chain links TRBV4-1 to TRBJ2-1; TRBD1 matches 7 bases. The CDR3 has 19 amino acids. Per the germline V gene, CDR1 is MGHRA and CDR2 is YSYEKL. With 3 bases clipped from V and 4 bases from J, the junction kept 18 bases outside the gene matches. In DNA, the CDR3 is TGCGCCAGCAGCCAGTTCAGCTATAAGACAGGGAAGTTTTACAATGAGCAGTTCTTC. It is translated as CASSQFSYKTGKFYNEQFF.

The chain employs TRBV15 and TRBJ1-2; no clear D. Germline CDR1 is LNHNV and CDR2 is YYDKDF (reference sequence). V was shortened by 0 bases and J by 4 bases, with 12 bases between the two germline ends. CDR3 size: 15 residues. Here the CDR3 reads CATSRDRAFSYGYTF. The CDR3 DNA reads TGTGCCACCAGCAGAGATCGTGCGTTTTCCTATGGCTACACCTTC.

This chain's CDR3 is CASSVRGASFGNQPQHF. The CDR3 nucleotides read TGTGCCAGCAGCGTCCGGGGGGCGAGTTTCGGCAATCAGCCCCAGCATTTT. This chain uses TRBV2 with TRBJ1-5; D might be TRBD1 (6 bases). Germline V gene data show CDR1 as SNHLY and CDR2 as FYNNEI. CDR3 length equals 17 residues. V was trimmed by 6 bases and J by 2 bases, leaving 20 bases between them.

This clone was observed a few times. Here the CDR3 DNA reads TGTGCCAGCAGTGAGAGTATACTAGCGGCAGAGACCCAGTACTTC. It specifies CASSESILAAETQYF. The chain has TRBV2 and TRBJ2-5; 8 bases map to TRBD2. The CDR3 consists of 15 residues. The germline V gene encodes CDR1 SNHLY and CDR2 FYNNEI. V lost 3 bases to trimming and J lost 4 bases; unmatched junction nucleotides: 7.

V gene TRBV18 combines with J gene TRBJ2-5; weak D call: TRBD1 (6 bases). Germline V gives CDR1 KGHSH, CDR2 LQKENI. Trimming cost V 3 bases and J 5 bases, with 19 bases left between them. The length of the CDR3 is 16 residues. CDR3 nucleotides: TGTGCCAGCTCACCTATGCCGGGACAAACGGGGGAGACCCAGTACTTC. It codes for CASSPMPGQTGETQYF.

The gene calls are TRBV19 and TRBJ1-2; 8 bases map to TRBD1. CDR1 and CDR2 from the germline V gene are LNHDA and SQIVND (reference sequence). CDR3 length: 14 amino acids. V lost 1 base, J lost 5 bases, and 3 bases stayed unmatched. CDR3 DNA: TGTGCCAGTAGTATAGTCACAGGGGGATATGGCTACACCTTC. This gives the protein CASSIVTGGYGYTF.

The chain combines TRBV9 with TRBJ1-1; D not certain. CDR3 length equals 13 residues. Deletions cut 2 bases from V and 2 bases from J, with 7 bases between. Germline CDR1 reads SGDLS; CDR2 reads YYNGEE. The CDR3 sequence is CASSVGINTEAFF. Here the CDR3 DNA reads TGTGCCAGCAGCGTTGGCATAAACACTGAAGCTTTCTTT. Drawing the rest from reference TRBV9 and TRBJ1-1, the complete variable domain is DSGVTQTPKHLITATGQRVTLRCSPRSGDLSVYWYQQSLDQGLQFLIQYYNGEERAKGNILERFSAQQFPDLHSELNLSSLELGDSALYFCASSVGINTEAFFGQGTRLTVV.

J is TRBJ1-4 and V is TRBV30, with 7 bases lining up with TRBD1. There are 17 residues in the CDR3. V lost 1 base to trimming and J lost 5 bases; unmatched junction nucleotides: 13. Germline loops: CDR1 GTSNPN, CDR2 SVGIG (reference sequence). CDR3 loop: CAWSALPSTGLNEKLFF. As DNA, the CDR3 is TGTGCCTGGAGTGCTCTCCCCTCGACAGGGCTAAATGAAAAACTGTTTTTT. The full variable domain, with the rest looked up from reference TRBV30 and TRBJ1-4, is SQTIHQWPATLVQPVGSPLSLECTVEGTSNPNLYWYRQAAGRGLQLLFYSVGIGQISSEVPQNLSASRPQDRQFILSSKKLLLSDSGFYLCAWSALPSTGLNEKLFFGSGTQLSVL.

The chain uses TRBV10-2 and TRBJ1-3; 9 bases agree with TRBD1. The CDR3 contains 16 residues. CDR1 is WSHSY, CDR2 SAAADI, per germline. J gave up 0 bases and V 7 bases, and 7 bases lay outside the gene matches. The CDR3 DNA reads TGCGCCAGCACTCGGACAGGGGCGAGCTCTGGAAACACCATATATTTT. It encodes CASTRTGASSGNTIYF.

The chain is built from TRBV4-1 and TRBJ1-4; D is perhaps TRBD1 (5 bases). The germline gives CDR1 MGHRA, CDR2 YSYEKL. This CDR3 contains 15 residues. The V and J ends lost 0 bases and 6 bases respectively, with 11 bases between them. The CDR3 loop reads CASSQDGRAYEKLFF. DNA of the CDR3: TGCGCCAGCAGCCAAGATGGCAGGGCTTATGAAAAACTGTTTTTT.

The chain recombines TRBV2 with TRBJ2-3; D is perhaps TRBD1 (6 bases). Germline-derived CDR1 and CDR2 are SNHLY and FYNNEI. This CDR3 spans 16 amino acids. The V gene lost 7 bases and the J gene lost 1 base, with 18 bases spanning the gap. The CDR3 loop reads CASNVRGLRGTDTQYF. The CDR3 DNA follows: TGTGCCAGCAACGTCAGGGGCCTAAGGGGCACAGATACGCAGTATTTT.

The chain combines TRBV27 with TRBJ1-2; weak D call: TRBD1 (6 bases). CDR1 MNHEY and CDR2 SMNVEV come from the germline V gene (reference sequence). The CDR3 runs 14 residues. Trimming removed 5 bases from V and 10 bases from J, with 20 bases in between. DNA of the CDR3: TGTGCCAGCAGTCCTGCGGCCCCAGGGGTTTACTACACCTTC. This encodes CASSPAAPGVYYTF.

The chain joins TRBV28 to TRBJ2-1; possible D gene TRBD1, 5 bases. This CDR3 comprises 15 residues. Trimming left V 3 bases short and J 0 bases short, with 9 bases between. The germline gives CDR1 MDHEN, CDR2 SYDVKM. CDR3 sequence: CASSFAGLSYNEQFF. The CDR3 nucleotides are TGTGCCAGCAGTTTCGCAGGGCTCTCCTACAATGAGCAGTTCTTC. Combining the CDR3 with reference TRBV28 and TRBJ2-1 gives the whole variable domain DVKVTQSSRYLVKRTGEKVFLECVQDMDHENMFWYRQDPGLGLRLIYFSYDVKMKEKGDIPEGYSVSREKKERFSLILESASTNQTSMYLCASSFAGLSYNEQFFGPGTRLTVL.

This chain uses TRBV19 with TRBJ1-3; 7 nucleotides match TRBD1. Germline loops: CDR1 LNHDA, CDR2 SQIVND (reference sequence). The length of the CDR3 is 19 residues. After removal of 2 bases from V and 1 base from J, the junction contained 14 bases not matched to a gene. The CDR3 DNA follows: TGTGCCAGTAGTATATATTCCGCGGGGACAGACTCATCTGGAAACACCATATATTTT. It encodes CASSIYSAGTDSSGNTIYF.

The table lists this clone with many counts. In DNA form, the CDR3 reads TGTGCCAGCAGCTTAGGGAGCCCTAATGAAAAACTGTTTTTT. Its translation: CASSLGSPNEKLFF. The chain carries TRBV7-9 and TRBJ1-4, with D unclear. The CDR3 length is 14 residues. Trimming removed 1 base from V and 3 bases from J, with 6 bases in between. Germline CDR1 and CDR2: SEHNR and FQNEAQ (reference sequence).